This TCR beta chain was captured in a study of T cell repertoires in cytomegalovirus infection (dated by TCRdb to 2018 to 2020). In the study overall: The peptide stimulations were aimed at well-studied HLA-B-restricted epitopes as well as recently identified HLA-C-restricted CMV epitopes, whose presentation resists viral immunomodulation. Donor HLA type was relevant to the analysis, as public TCR beta signatures indicated carriage of CMV infection together with the matching HLA type. Overall results and qualifications from the work: In both this cohort and an independent approximately 350-donor cohort, the cumulative frequency of public TCR beta family members distinguished carriers of CMV infection plus the relevant HLA type. The ex vivo response was dominated by HLA-C-restricted CMV-specific TCR beta clonotypes, and the single most frequent clonotype in two of eight donors was supplied by these HLA-C-restricted clonotypes.

Points on this clonotype: What antigen it recognizes has not been identified. No quality values exist for individual bases; no much larger clone is one base distant.

The sample's treatment or condition label, in plain terms: in vitro stimulation with specific CMV peptide epitopes to enrich CMV-specific T cells. Sequencing was performed on an Illumina HiSeq 1500. The public reads were reprocessed in TCRdb via fastp at Q25 and MiXCR, keeping in-frame beta chains. Rows with a matching CDR3 protein are joined into one entry that keeps the most common DNA and genes. This sample is represented by roughly 170,000 distinct CDR3 sequences; 20% to 25% of them were singletons. The ten largest clones represent roughly 25% of the sample. The germline V gene specifies MNHEY as CDR1 and SVGEGT as CDR2. The CDR3 covers 17 residues, taking in both the cysteine and the phenylalanine. The entry retains the CDR3 DNA only, 51 bases that are in frame from base 1. Trimming leaves V shorter by 2 bases and J shorter by 3 bases, with the junction holding 11 bases beyond the gene matches.

The chain links TRBV6-2 or TRBV6-3 with TRBJ2-3; 7 central bases correspond to TRBD2. The receptor comes from a human donor in good health (CMV status not recorded). Some clones in this sample may be carry-over from other donors' samples. The source was CD8+ T cells from cultured PBMCs, collected from culture after CMV antigen stimulation. At the DNA level, the sequence is TGTGCCAGCAGTTACCGGGAGGCCGTAATAGATACAGATACGCAGTATTTT. It codes for CASSYREAVIDTDTQYF.